A single sample is the source of the 28 T cell receptor beta chains below, sequenced in a study of CXCR3-negative and CXCR3-positive naive CD8 T cells. Study-level findings and limits: Relative to CXCR3-negative naive cells, CXCR3-positive naive cells had more hydrophobic TRB CDR3s.

Their antigens remain unidentified. The authors prepared UMI-labeled TRB cDNA libraries by 5' RACE. TCRdb reprocessed the 5' RACE reads; each CDR3 protein has one entry and no DNA is given. The repertoire shows about 6,800 distinct CDR3 sequences; the top ten hold 1.3%. The sample taken for sequencing was naive CXCR3+ CD8+ T cells from blood. The sample's subset: CD45RO-CCR7+CD27+CD95- naive CD8+ T cells expressing CXCR3 (TNR3+). These receptors all come from a human donor in good health. Some clones in this sample may be carry-over from other donors' samples.

This clonotype is labeled medium-sized based on frequency. This chain uses TRBV27 with TRBJ2-3; TCRdb lists TRBD2, though no DNA is available to test this call. Germline V gene data show CDR1 as MNHEY and CDR2 as SMNVEV (reference sequence). This CDR3 contains 15 residues. CDR3 sequence reads: CASSSTSGPTDTQYF.

The chain links TRBV29-1 to TRBJ2-2. Germline CDR1 and CDR2: SQVTM and ANQGSEA. The CDR3 contains 12 residues. CDR3 residues: CSVLTSVGELFF.

This clonotype is classed as medium-sized by frequency. The rearrangement uses TRBV3-1 and TRBJ2-7; TCRdb gives TRBD2 as the D gene, but with no DNA this cannot be confirmed. This CDR3 spans 17 amino acids. Germline V gives CDR1 LGHDT, CDR2 YNNKEL (reference sequence). The CDR3 sequence: CASSQYLLAGAGYEQYF.

The gene calls are TRBV29-1 and TRBJ2-1. Germline loops: CDR1 SQVTM, CDR2 ANQGSEA. The CDR3 is made up of 12 amino acids. The CDR3 reads CSVEEFLNEQFF.

The V and J genes are TRBV20-1 and TRBJ2-3; TCRdb's D call, TRBD2, is unchecked because there is no DNA. Germline loops: CDR1 DFQATT, CDR2 SNEGSKA (reference sequence). This CDR3 is 16 amino acids long. The CDR3 spells CSAREALAALPDTQYF.

Its frequency marks this clonotype as medium-sized (0.01 to 0.1%). The chain is built from TRBV20-1 and TRBJ2-5; there is no DNA to check the TCRdb D call of TRBD1. The CDR3 has 16 residues. Germline V lookup: CDR1 DFQATT, CDR2 SNEGSKA (reference sequence). The CDR3 spells CSAHPPGWDSQETQYF.

Measured by frequency, this clonotype is large (0.1 to 1%). The chain couples TRBV24-1 to TRBJ1-1. Germline V gene lookup returns CDR1 KGHDR and CDR2 SFDVKD. The CDR3 loop spans 11 amino acids. The CDR3 is CATSDGAEAFF.

This chain joins TRBV19 and TRBJ1-2. This CDR3 contains 14 residues. Per the germline V gene, CDR1 is LNHDA and CDR2 is SQIVND (reference sequence). The CDR3 region is CASSIDVPNYGYTF.

This clonotype is deemed medium-sized by its frequency. V gene TRBV29-1 combines with J gene TRBJ2-3; TCRdb returns TRBD2, unconfirmable since there is no DNA. The CDR3 runs 17 residues. Germline CDR1 is SQVTM and CDR2 is ANQGSEA. Here the CDR3 reads CSVGGLTSGSGTDTQYF.

V gene TRBV5-1 combines with J gene TRBJ2-1; absent DNA, TCRdb's TRBD2 call cannot be checked. This CDR3 is 15 amino acids long. Germline loops: CDR1 SGHRS, CDR2 YFSETQ. The CDR3 loop reads CASSLGVAAYNEQFF.

This clonotype is identified as medium-sized from frequency. CDR3 sequence reads: CSVVLASGLKNIQYF. The chain recombines TRBV29-1 with TRBJ2-4; TCRdb's D gene call, TRBD2, goes unchecked for lack of DNA. The CDR3 has 15 amino acids. Germline V lookup: CDR1 SQVTM, CDR2 ANQGSEA. Full variable domain (outside the CDR3, taken from reference TRBV29-1 and TRBJ2-4): SAVISQKPSRDICQRGTSLTIQCQVDSQVTMMFWYRQQPGQSLTLIATANQGSEATYESGFVIDKFPISRPNLTFSTLTVSNMSPEDSSIYLCSVVLASGLKNIQYFGAGTRLSVL.

This chain joins TRBV27 and TRBJ2-7; no DNA is available, so the TRBD2 call from TCRdb remains unchecked. The CDR3 runs 13 residues. In germline, CDR1 is MNHEY, CDR2 SMNVEV (reference sequence). The CDR3 sequence is CASSLTADYEQYF.

Judged by frequency, this clonotype is medium-sized (0.01 to 0.1%). The chain is built from TRBV29-1 and TRBJ2-2; the D call of TRBD1 rests on TCRdb alone, since no DNA is present to check it. This CDR3 spans 13 amino acids. The germline V gene encodes CDR1 SQVTM and CDR2 ANQGSEA. CDR3 sequence: CSLSASYGGELFF.

This clonotype ranks as medium-sized (0.01 to 0.1%) in terms of frequency. J is TRBJ1-1 and V is TRBV18; TCRdb selects TRBD1, and the lack of DNA leaves this call unchecked. Per the germline V gene, CDR1 is KGHSH and CDR2 is LQKENI. The CDR3 has 17 amino acids. The CDR3 here is CASSPRDRGEINTEAFF.

The chain employs TRBV12-3 or TRBV12-4 and TRBJ2-1; absent DNA, TCRdb's TRBD2 call cannot be checked. The CDR3 is 15 amino acids. The CDR3 sequence is CASSLAAGGPGEQFF.

CDR3: CASSLASGGTVSYEQYF. V and J are TRBV7-9 and TRBJ2-7; without DNA, the TCRdb call of TRBD1 cannot be checked. The CDR3 is made up of 17 amino acids. Germline CDR1 and CDR2: SEHNR and FQNEAQ (reference sequence).

Judged by frequency, this clonotype is medium-sized (0.01 to 0.1%). The CDR3 protein is CASSQDWAPTDTQYF. The V gene is TRBV3-1, the J gene TRBJ2-3; with no DNA, the TCRdb D assignment of TRBD2 cannot be verified. The CDR3 is 15 residues long. The V gene's germline CDR1 is LGHDT and CDR2 YNNKEL (reference sequence).

The CDR3 sequence: CASSAGLGVYEQYF. This chain joins TRBV5-6 and TRBJ2-7. CDR1 and CDR2 from the germline V gene are SGHDT and YYEEEE. This CDR3 is 14 amino acids long.

This clonotype shows up as medium-sized by frequency. This chain links TRBV29-1 with TRBJ2-1; TCRdb returns TRBD2, unconfirmable since there is no DNA. The germline CDR1 and CDR2 sequences are SQVTM and ANQGSEA. The CDR3 extends over 16 amino acids. The CDR3 is CSVAPEGRHPYNEQFF.

This clonotype shows up as medium-sized by frequency. V gene TRBV5-1 combines with J gene TRBJ2-5; TCRdb calls TRBD1, which cannot be checked without DNA. The CDR3 has 14 amino acids. Germline V gene lookup returns CDR1 SGHRS and CDR2 YFSETQ. The chain's CDR3 is CASSWGDRQETQYF. The whole variable domain, remainder taken from reference TRBV5-1 and TRBJ2-5, is KAGVTQTPRYLIKTRGQQVTLSCSPISGHRSVSWYQQTPGQGLQFLFEYFSETQRNKGNFPGRFSGRQFSNSRSEMNVSTLELGDSALYLCASSWGDRQETQYFGPGTRLLVL.

This chain links TRBV5-5 with TRBJ2-2; the D gene TCRdb calls, TRBD1, cannot be checked with no DNA. Looked up from germline, CDR1 is SGHKS and CDR2 is YYEKEE (reference sequence). The CDR3 covers 15 residues. The CDR3: CASNPGERNTGELFF. Full variable domain (remainder filled in from reference TRBV5-5 and TRBJ2-2): DAGVTQSPTHLIKTRGQQVTLRCSPISGHKSVSWYQQVLGQGPQFIFQYYEKEERGRGNFPDRFSARQFPNYSSELNVNALLLGDSALYLCASNPGERNTGELFFGEGSRLTVL.

This chain uses TRBV10-3 with TRBJ2-3. The germline CDR1 and CDR2 sequences are ENHRY and SYGVKD. The CDR3 is 16 amino acids. The CDR3: CAISESSYSSTDTQYF.

The chain couples TRBV20-1 to TRBJ2-1; checking the TCRdb D call of TRBD2 is not possible without DNA. The CDR3 covers 15 residues. Germline lookup yields CDR1 DFQATT and CDR2 SNEGSKA (reference sequence). The CDR3 here is CSALTSGSSYNEQFF.

In terms of frequency, this clonotype is medium-sized. This chain connects TRBV7-9 to TRBJ1-3. The CDR3 has 14 amino acids. Germline V gene sequence: CDR1 SEHNR, CDR2 FQNEAQ (reference sequence). The CDR3 protein is CASSRTNSGNTIYF.

This clonotype registers medium-sized by frequency. The chain employs TRBV20-1 and TRBJ1-2; the D call from TCRdb, TRBD1, cannot be confirmed without DNA. Looked up from germline, CDR1 is DFQATT and CDR2 is SNEGSKA (reference sequence). The CDR3 is 14 residues long. CDR3 in amino acids: CSARDLVNPGGYTF.

According to its frequency, this clonotype is medium-sized (0.01 to 0.1%). The V and J genes are TRBV29-1 and TRBJ1-2. Germline CDR1 SQVTM, CDR2 ANQGSEA. The CDR3 extends over 16 amino acids. The CDR3 region is CSVEDPVMVGIYGYTF.

V gene TRBV7-9 combines with J gene TRBJ2-7; TCRdb's assignment of TRBD2 cannot be checked, as there is no DNA. The CDR3 has 15 amino acids. The germline gives CDR1 SEHNR, CDR2 FQNEAQ (reference sequence). CDR3 sequence reads: CASSPPTSGRALQYF.

This sequence joins TRBV27 and TRBJ1-1; TCRdb names TRBD1, which stays unverified in the absence of DNA. From germline, CDR1 is MNHEY and CDR2 SMNVEV (reference sequence). The CDR3 runs to 15 residues. The CDR3: CASSNDPGTGSEAFF.